This entry concerns a single T cell receptor beta chain. This sample is drawn from a study of blood T cell repertoires in COVID-19. Study as a whole: Specimens from acute and convalescent COVID-19 originated in the United States, Italy and Spain.

The CDR3 spans 14 residues. With V trimmed by 1 base and J by 7 bases, 4 bases remained unmatched. Germline V gene lookup returns CDR1 LGHNA and CDR2 YSLEER. TCRdb's table, derived via immunoSEQ multiplex PCR, lists solely in-frame clones and lacks some. The table lists 260,000 or so clones, 83% of them singletons. Adults between about 18 and 95 years of age took part from fewer than 30 US areas. The sequence was collected from a woman in her 40s who had been exposed to COVID-19. Sequenced input: PBMCs or T cells enriched from blood (not recorded which). The rearrangement joins TRBV4-3 to TRBJ1-5; 7 nucleotides match TRBD1. The CDR3 DNA reads TGCGCCAGCAGCCAAGCCGAAGGGGGCCAGCCCCAGCATTTT. Protein: CASSQAEGGQPQHF.